This T cell receptor beta chain is from a study of blood T cell repertoires in COVID-19. For the study at large: The samples span acute and convalescent COVID-19 from the United States, Italy and Spain. PBMCs, B-cell-depleted T cells, or T cells were the source of the cDNA or gDNA that made up the material.

Patients at the Seattle site were enrolled during active infection and followed longitudinally. Original methodology: It was from reference gene primer amplification that nucleated cell counts were estimated. Using immunoSEQ multiplex PCR, the repertoire was profiled, and TCRdb retains in-frame clones only, with some absent. V and J calls and clone size are given by that table; D and trimming were obtained from the DNA. The repertoire holds approximately 120,000 clones, with roughly 90% as singletons. The length of the CDR3 is 12 residues. J lost 5 bases, V lost 8 bases, and 5 bases had no gene match. Looked up from germline, CDR1 is MNHEY and CDR2 is SVGAGI.

The rearrangement uses TRBV6-5 and TRBJ2-5; 7 nucleotides align to TRBD1. Material: peripheral blood. This TCR derives from a man aged 50 to 59 with COVID-19, enrolled during active disease. The CDR3 DNA follows: TGTGCCAGCCAGACAGGGTTGGAGACCCAGTACTTC. Protein: CASQTGLETQYF.